This is a list of T cell receptor beta chains from one sample in a study of technical replicates of blood from several donors. Profiled with immunoSEQ multiplex PCR; TCRdb holds only in-frame clones, not every one. The sample has 68,000 or so clones, 95% to 98% seen once. The sequenced material came from T cells isolated from PBMCs. The origin of the receptors is a human donor in good health. Each CDR3 is given with its conserved first and last residue. Fields, in order: J gene, V gene, clone size, D gene, CDR3 DNA, CDR3 protein. The D gene is left open where the match is weak. Clone size is given for some rows only: seen once, a few or many times, or a class if the clone is expanded.

>TRBJ1-5|TRBV7-2|.|.
TGTGCCAGCAGCTTATCAGGGGCGTTGGGCAATCAGCCCCAGCATTTT
CASSLSGALGNQPQHF
>TRBJ1-2|TRBV19|.|.
TGTGCCAGTAGACCCCATGCAGGGTACTATGGCTACACCTTC
CASRPHAGYYGYTF
>TRBJ1-2|TRBV11-1|.|.
TGTGCCAGCAGCTTAAGGGCAGGGGATAACTATGGCTACACCTTC
CASSLRAGDNYGYTF
>TRBJ2-7|TRBV7-8|.|.
TGTGCCAGCAGCTTATCTGGGGACATAAGGGTAGATGAGCAGTACTTC
CASSLSGDIRVDEQYF
>TRBJ2-3|TRBV13|once|TRBD1
TGTGCCAGCAGCTTCCGGGACAGGGGCACAGATACGCAGTATTTT
CASSFRDRGTDTQYF
>TRBJ1-1|TRBV19|.|.
TGTGCCAGTCTAAGGGAGGGTAGGAACACTGAAGCTTTCTTT
CASLREGRNTEAFF
>TRBJ2-1|TRBV15|.|.
TGTGCCACCAGCAGAGCTTTCGGGGAGCGGGTCTTATACAATGAGCAGTTCTTC
CATSRAFGERVLYNEQFF
>TRBJ1-2|TRBV29-1|.|.
TGCAGCGTTGAAGCGCAGGGCCATGGCTACACCTTC
CSVEAQGHGYTF
>TRBJ1-2|TRBV6-5|.|.
TGTGCCAGCAGTTACCCAGGGTACTATGGCTACACCTTC
CASSYPGYYGYTF
>TRBJ1-1|TRBV5-1|.|.
TGCGCCAGCAGCTTGGGGCAGGGCCTAACTGAAGCTTTCTTT
CASSLGQGLTEAFF
>TRBJ1-2|TRBV7-9|.|TRBD1
TGTGCCGGGGACAGGGAGGTTGACTATGGCTACACCTTC
CAGDREVDYGYTF
>TRBJ2-5|TRBV7-9|once|.
TGTGCCAGCAGCTTTGGACAGGGAGGGGAGACCCAGTACTTC
CASSFGQGGETQYF
>TRBJ2-7|TRBV29-1|.|TRBD2
TGCAGCGTTTTCGGGGAGGGCTACGAGCAGTACTTC
CSVFGEGYEQYF
>TRBJ2-7|TRBV4-3|.|.
TGCGCCAGCAGCCCGAATGGGGAGACGAGGTTTTACGAGCAGTACTTC
CASSPNGETRFYEQYF
>TRBJ2-7|TRBV19|once|.
TGTGCCAGTAGTATAGATAGAGCGGACTACGAGCAGTACTTC
CASSIDRADYEQYF
>TRBJ1-5|TRBV19|.|TRBD1
TGTGCCAGTAGTGTTGTGGCAGGGGGACGACTGCGCAATCAGCCCCAGCATTTT
CASSVVAGGRLRNQPQHF
>TRBJ2-7|TRBV11-1|.|.
TGTGCCAGCAGCCCCCGCAACGTGGGCCACGAGCAGTACTTC
CASSPRNVGHEQYF
>TRBJ2-1|TRBV5-1|.|.
TGCGCCAGCAGCTTGGGTAGCGGAGCCTACAATGAGCAGTTCTTC
CASSLGSGAYNEQFF
>TRBJ2-1|TRBV5-1|once|TRBD2
TGCGCCAGCAGCTTGCGACTAGCGGGGGCCATATCCTACAATGAGCAGTTCTTC
CASSLRLAGAISYNEQFF
>TRBJ2-2|TRBV6-1|.|.
TGTGCCAGCAGTGAAAACCGGGTGTCCGGGGAGCTGTTTTTT
CASSENRVSGELFF
>TRBJ2-7|TRBV28|.|.
TGTGCCAGCAGTTTAGGGACTTCTCCCTACGAGCAGTACTTC
CASSLGTSPYEQYF
>TRBJ1-1|TRBV2|.|TRBD1
TGTGCCAGCAGGATCCAACAGGGGCTCACTGAAGCTTTCTTT
CASRIQQGLTEAFF
>TRBJ2-1|TRBV6-5|.|.
TGTGCCAGCAGGACTACCTTCGGTGAGCAGTTCTTC
CASRTTFGEQFF
>TRBJ1-5|TRBV27|.|.
TGTGCCAGCAGTCCGATGGCGGATCAGCCCCAGCATTTT
CASSPMADQPQHF
>TRBJ2-1|TRBV4-1|.|.
TGCGCCAGCAGCCAAGAAATATTTGGCGGATCCCGCTCCTACAATGAGCAGTTCTTC
CASSQEIFGGSRSYNEQFF
>TRBJ1-1|TRBV9|.|.
TGTGCCAGCAGCGTAGTAAGGGGAGGAGCTGAAGCTTTCTTT
CASSVVRGGAEAFF
>TRBJ1-4|TRBV28|.|.
TGTGCCAGCAGTTCCAGTTCTAATGAAAAACTGTTTTTT
CASSSSSNEKLFF
>TRBJ1-1|TRBV5-4|medium-sized|.
TGTGCCAGCAGCTTAGAAGGAGGGACTGAAGCTTTCTTT
CASSLEGGTEAFF
>TRBJ1-4|TRBV5-4|.|.
TGTGCCAGCAGCTTGGGGTCAGGGGAATATGAAAAACTGTTTTTT
CASSLGSGEYEKLFF
>TRBJ2-7|TRBV27|.|.
TGTGCCAGCAGCCTTCCCCCTTTCCACGAGCAGTACTTC
CASSLPPFHEQYF
>TRBJ2-3|TRBV28|.|TRBD2
TGTGCCAGCAGTTACTGGTGGGGACTAGCGGGAGGTAGGGAGCGTCCAGATACGCAGTATTTT
CASSYWWGLAGGRERPDTQYF
>TRBJ1-1|TRBV7-8|.|TRBD1
TGTGCCAGCAGGAAAGACAGGGCCACTGAAGCTTTCTTT
CASRKDRATEAFF
>TRBJ1-5|TRBV29-1|.|.
TGCAGCGTTTTGTCCCAAAATCAGCCCCAGCATTTT
CSVLSQNQPQHF
>TRBJ2-3|TRBV9|.|.
TGTGCCAGCAGCGTTCTACTCGGGGGCACAGATACGCAGTATTTT
CASSVLLGGTDTQYF
>TRBJ2-7|TRBV4-2|.|.
TGTGCCAGCAGCCCGATAGGGGGACATACGCTCTCCTACGAGCAGTACTTC
CASSPIGGHTLSYEQYF
>TRBJ2-1|TRBV4-3|.|.
TGCGCCAGCAGCCCATACGGGAGCTCCTACAATGAGCAGTTCTTC
CASSPYGSSYNEQFF
>TRBJ2-7|TRBV15|.|TRBD1
TGTGCCACCAGCCAGGACAGGACCCTCTCCTACGAGCAGTACTTC
CATSQDRTLSYEQYF
>TRBJ2-3|TRBV7-3|.|TRBD1
TGTGCCAGCAGCTTATTTGAGGACAGGGGCCACATAAACACAGATACGCAGTATTTT
CASSLFEDRGHINTDTQYF
>TRBJ2-7|TRBV6-1|.|TRBD2
TGTGCCAGCAGTGGTTTTGGCGGGAGGGTGGCGAGGGAGCAGTACTTC
CASSGFGGRVAREQYF
>TRBJ2-2|TRBV6-5|.|TRBD1
TGTGCCAGCAGTTACACCACAGGGGACACCGGGGAGCTGTTTTTT
CASSYTTGDTGELFF
>TRBJ2-7|TRBV21-1|.|.
TGTGCCAGCAGCAAAGTAGCGGCGGGAGGGTCCTACGAGCAGTACTTC
CASSKVAAGGSYEQYF
>TRBJ1-5|TRBV19|once|TRBD1
TGTGCCAGCCGGGACAGGGGACTCTATAGCAATCAGCCCCAGCATTTT
CASRDRGLYSNQPQHF
>TRBJ1-3|TRBV7-8|.|.
TGTGCCAGCAGCTTAATCGGCCGAGGGGGTGGTTATGGAAACACCATATATTTT
CASSLIGRGGGYGNTIYF
>TRBJ2-1|TRBV7-9|once|.
TGTGCCAGCAGCTTAGGGCAAGGGAGCTACAATGAGCGGTTCTTC
CASSLGQGSYNERFF
>TRBJ2-4|TRBV6-1|.|TRBD2
TGTGCCAGCATGCGGGAGGACGGGGAAAACATTCAGTACTTC
CASMREDGENIQYF
>TRBJ1-1|TRBV4-3|.|TRBD1
TGCGCCAGCAGCCAACAGGGGGCGGCGGTGAACACTGAAGCTTTCTTT
CASSQQGAAVNTEAFF
>TRBJ1-2|TRBV6-5|.|TRBD1
TGTGCCAGCAGTACGACAGGGGCTAATGGCTACACCTTT
CASSTTGANGYTF
>TRBJ2-1|TRBV27|.|TRBD2
TGTGCCAGCAGTCCCGGACTAGCGCCCAATGAGCAGTTCTTC
CASSPGLAPNEQFF
>TRBJ2-2|TRBV5-6|.|TRBD1
TGTGCCAGCAGCACCGGGACAGGCGTCACCGGGGAGCTGTTTTTT
CASSTGTGVTGELFF
>TRBJ1-3|TRBV2|.|.
TGTGCCAGCAGTACCGGGTATAATGGAAACACCATATATTTT
CASSTGYNGNTIYF
>TRBJ2-7|TRBV6-5|once|TRBD2
TGTGCCAGCAGTTACTCGTGGCGGGAGGTGATCGACGAGCAGTACTTC
CASSYSWREVIDEQYF
>TRBJ1-1|TRBV5-6|once|.
TGTGCCAGCAGCTTGGGACAGCTAAGGGTGAACACTGAAGCTTTCTTT
CASSLGQLRVNTEAFF
>TRBJ1-1|TRBV7-9|.|.
TGTGCCAGCAGCCTCGACAGGAACACTGAAGCTTTCTTT
CASSLDRNTEAFF
>TRBJ2-7|TRBV4-2|once|.
TGTGCCAGCAGCCACCCCCCAGGGGACTATCACTACGAGCAGTACTTC
CASSHPPGDYHYEQYF
>TRBJ1-4|TRBV14|.|.
TGTGCCAGCAGCCGCGACAGTGTAGATGAAAAACTGTTTTTT
CASSRDSVDEKLFF
>TRBJ2-3|TRBV5-4|.|TRBD1
TGTGCCAGCAGTTTCAGGGGGCCTAGCACAGATACGCAGTATTTT
CASSFRGPSTDTQYF
>TRBJ1-2|TRBV5-4|.|TRBD1
TGTGCCAGCAGCCCGGACAGGGCCGCTAACTATGGCTACACCTTC
CASSPDRAANYGYTF
>TRBJ1-1|TRBV29-1|.|.
TGCAGCGTTGAGTGGGGGAGGGACACTGAAGCTTTCTTT
CSVEWGRDTEAFF
>TRBJ2-2|TRBV28|.|.
TGTGCCAGACAGCCGAACACCGGGGAGCTGTTTTTT
CARQPNTGELFF